This T cell receptor (beta chain) derives from a study of T cell responses to AZD1222 COVID-19 vaccine. Study-wide points: Donors were chiefly white British, with a greater number of females, and clonal diversity was perhaps underestimated. Spike-specific TCRs gained breadth and depth after people received two AZD1222 doses.

In regard to this clone: The antigen is unknown.

The germline V gene has CDR1 MDHEN and CDR2 SYDVKM. This CDR3 spans 15 amino acids. The V gene end was trimmed by 8 bases and the J gene end by 4 bases; junction bases not matched to a gene: 9. The table came from immunoSEQ multiplex PCR; TCRdb's copy has only in-frame clones and leaves some out. The top ten clones hold less than 2.5% of a sample with under 200,000 clones, roughly nine tenths of them seen once. This chain links TRBV28 with TRBJ2-1; 9 positions match TRBD1. The sequencing here drew on peripheral blood, taken on day 0 of AZD1222 vaccination. The TCR originated in an adult in good health. CDR3 protein: CASRITGGAYNEQFF. CDR3 DNA sequence: TGTGCCAGCCGGATTACAGGGGGCGCATACAATGAGCAGTTCTTC.